This entry is about one TCR beta chain. Its antigen is not known. Between the trimmed V and J ends, which lost 1 base and 0 bases, there was a span of 13 bases. CDR3 length: 16 residues. The germline gives CDR1 SGHVS, CDR2 FNYEAQ. The data derive from a study of post-analysis software for immune sequencing data. The TCR beta cDNA libraries carried unique molecular identifiers. A single record per CDR3 protein comes from TCRdb applying MiXCR to the PCR reads. Counted here are around 770,000 distinct CDR3 sequences, 46% occurring once; the ten biggest clones make up 4.9%. Findings and caveats of the study: Elevated frequency relative to controls characterized 4 or 5 TRBV segments in patients, TRBV5-6, TRBV5-1 and TRBV20-1 among them.

This receptor was taken from a girl aged 5 to 17 with multiple sclerosis. The sequencing input was blood. The rearrangement uses TRBV7-6 and TRBJ2-7, with a tentative D call TRBD1 (5 bases). CDR3 coding DNA: TGTGCCAGCAGCTTAGGTTCAGGGAAGGCCTCCTACGAGCAGTACTTC. Translating it yields CASSLGSGKASYEQYF.